Shown below are 3 T cell receptor beta chains from a single sample sequenced in a study of blood T cell repertoires in COVID-19. Using immunoSEQ multiplex PCR, the repertoire was profiled, and TCRdb retains in-frame clones only, with some absent. The sample holds some 210,000 clones, around nine tenths seen once. The sample taken for sequencing was peripheral blood. These receptors were collected from a man between 60 and 70 years old who had recovered from COVID-19.

The rearrangement links TRBV5-5 to TRBJ2-2, with 7 positions matching TRBD2. CDR1 and CDR2 (germline): SGHKS, YYEKEE (reference sequence). CDR3 size: 15 residues. The ends lost 6 bases at V and 0 bases at J; junction bases unmatched: 5. The DNA for the CDR3 is TGTGCCAGCACTTGGGAGGGAGCGAACACCGGGGAGCTGTTTTTT. Its translation: CASTWEGANTGELFF.

The genes are TRBV5-1 and TRBJ1-2, with a weak D call TRBD1 (5 bases). Germline-derived CDR1 and CDR2 are SGHRS and YFSETQ. This CDR3 spans 14 amino acids. The V gene lost 2 bases and the J gene lost 2 bases, with 10 bases spanning the gap. The CDR3 loop is CASSLQQANYGYTF. The CDR3, as DNA: TGCGCCAGCAGCTTACAACAGGCGAACTATGGCTACACCTTC.

This clone was seen only once. The chain has TRBV7-3 and TRBJ1-1; TRBD1 aligns across 9 bases. Germline CDR1 SGHTA, CDR2 FQGTGA. V was pared by 4 bases and J by 5 bases, with 5 bases of the junction left unmatched. The CDR3 has 14 amino acids. The CDR3 sequence is CASSSTGGETEAFF. Here the CDR3 DNA reads TGTGCCAGCAGCTCTACAGGGGGCGAGACTGAAGCTTTCTTT. Drawing the rest from reference TRBV7-3 and TRBJ1-1, the complete variable domain is GAGVSQTPSNKVTEKGKYVELRCDPISGHTALYWYRQSLGQGPEFLIYFQGTGAADDSGLPNDRFFAVRPEGSVSTLKIQRTERGDSAVYLCASSSTGGETEAFFGQGTRLTVV.